The entry that follows covers one T cell receptor beta chain sequence. This sample was taken from a study of long-term antiretroviral therapy in people with HIV. Background on the study: Earliest sampling preceded the 2015 immediate-ART recommendation by about a decade.

immunoSEQ v3.0 was run at survey level. Libraries were prepared by immunoSEQ multiplex PCR; TCRdb keeps only in-frame clonotypes and omits some of them. The table shows roughly 17,000 clones, with over 70% occurring only once. CDR3 length equals 15 residues. Germline-derived CDR1 and CDR2 are GTSNPN and SVGIG (reference sequence). The V end was cut by 4 bases, the J end by 3 bases, with 16 bases between. The chain has TRBV30 and TRBJ1-5; D is unresolved. The sequence came from a man aged 50-59 years with HIV. The specimen was unsorted PBMCs, collected 0.3 years before starting antiretroviral therapy. CDR3 nucleotides: TGTGCCTGGAAAAAGTCGGACCGAGACAATCAGCCCCAGCATTTT. It specifies CAWKKSDRDNQPQHF. Drawing the rest from reference TRBV30 and TRBJ1-5, the complete variable domain is SQTIHQWPATLVQPVGSPLSLECTVEGTSNPNLYWYRQAAGRGLQLLFYSVGIGQISSEVPQNLSASRPQDRQFILSSKKLLLSDSGFYLCAWKKSDRDNQPQHFGDGTRLSIL.